Each of the 32 T cell receptor beta chains below was sequenced from the same sample in a study of identical twins. One entry per CDR3 protein results from TCRdb running MiXCR on the 5' RACE reads. The repertoire holds 640,000 or so distinct CDR3 sequences, with less than 7% as singletons. The material sequenced was naive T cells sorted from blood. These receptors were taken from a man aged 18 to 30 in good health.

The chain combines TRBV7-2 with TRBJ2-1, with no clear D. This CDR3 contains 14 residues. The germline V gene has CDR1 SGHTA and CDR2 FQGNSA. Trimming left V 3 bases short and J 5 bases short, with 11 bases between. Here the CDR3 DNA reads TGTGCCAGCAGCTTTCGCGGTGCGAACAATGAGCAGTTCTTC. It translates to CASSFRGANNEQFF.

This clonotype was counted between two and nine times. This chain joins TRBV7-2 and TRBJ1-3, with 7 bases matching TRBD1. V lost 0 bases to trimming and J lost 7 bases; unmatched junction nucleotides: 6. Germline CDR1 is SGHTA and CDR2 is FQGNSA. This CDR3 spans 15 amino acids. CDR3 region: CASSLAQTGLNTIYF. The CDR3, as DNA: TGTGCCAGCAGCTTAGCCCAGACAGGGTTGAACACCATATATTTT.

This rearrangement joins TRBV10-3 to TRBJ2-7; TRBD2 matches at 15 bases. This CDR3 has 16 amino acids. Trimming removed 2 bases from V and 6 bases from J; junction bases left unmatched: 5. Germline V lookup: CDR1 ENHRY, CDR2 SYGVKD. CDR3 coding DNA: TGTGCCATCAGTGAGGCTCCGGGACTAGCGGGAGGCGAGCAGTACTTC. This codes for CAISEAPGLAGGEQYF.

The chain employs TRBV28 and TRBJ2-2; unclear D gene. Trimming removed 7 bases at V and 7 bases at J, with 7 bases between. The CDR3 contains 11 residues. Germline V lookup: CDR1 MDHEN, CDR2 SYDVKM. The CDR3: CASTTDGELFF. The CDR3 DNA follows: TGTGCCAGCACCACCGACGGGGAGCTGTTTTTT.

Many counts were recorded for this clonotype. The chain joins TRBV24-1 to TRBJ1-1; no clear D. The CDR3 loop spans 13 amino acids. From germline, CDR1 is KGHDR and CDR2 SFDVKD. V was pared by 1 base and J by 4 bases, with 6 bases between. CDR3 nucleotides: TGTGCCACCAGTGATTTATGGGGCACTGAAGCTTTCTTT. It encodes CATSDLWGTEAFF.

The sample holds a few counts of this clonotype. The rearrangement joins TRBV20-1 to TRBJ2-1; 7 positions agree with TRBD2. Trimming at V came to 8 bases and at J to 6 bases, leaving 10 bases not matched to a gene. Germline V gives CDR1 DFQATT, CDR2 SNEGSKA (reference sequence). The CDR3 loop spans 13 amino acids. CDR3 bases: TGCAGTACCGGGCTGGGAGGGGCCAATGAGCAGTTCTTC. It encodes CSTGLGGANEQFF.

At least ten counts were recorded for this clonotype. CDR3 DNA: TGTGCCAGCAGCCCGCAGGTGACCTCCTACGAGCAGTACTTC. Translating gives CASSPQVTSYEQYF. V usage is TRBV7-2 and J usage is TRBJ2-7, with D hard to call. From germline, CDR1 is SGHTA and CDR2 FQGNSA. The V gene lost 5 bases and the J gene lost 0 bases, with 11 bases spanning the gap. The CDR3 runs to 14 residues.

Only a few counts were recorded for this clonotype. J is TRBJ1-1 and V is TRBV5-1, with D hard to call. The CDR3 runs to 14 residues. Germline V gene sequence: CDR1 SGHRS, CDR2 YFSETQ. V was trimmed by 6 bases and J by 7 bases, leaving 19 bases between them. The DNA for the CDR3 is TGCGCCAGCACCCCGGACGCGCTTAAGAATGAAGCTTTCTTT. It encodes CASTPDALKNEAFF.

This clonotype was observed many times. The J gene is TRBJ2-5, the V gene TRBV12-3 or TRBV12-4, with D possibly being TRBD1 or TRBD2 (6 bases each). Trimming cost V 10 bases and J 4 bases, with 13 bases left between them. This CDR3 is 12 amino acids long. CDR3 sequence reads: CATRGVRETQYF. CDR3 bases: TGTGCCACAAGGGGGGTGCGAGAGACCCAGTACTTC.

This clonotype was recorded at least ten times. In DNA form, the CDR3 reads TGCAGTGCAAAGGGACTAGCTGGAGTAGATACGCAGTATTTT. As protein: CSAKGLAGVDTQYF. The chain couples TRBV20-1 to TRBJ2-3, with 9 nucleotides matching TRBD2. V gave up 6 bases and J gave up 5 bases; unmatched junction bases: 9. CDR1 is DFQATT and CDR2 is SNEGSKA in the germline V gene (reference sequence). This CDR3 has 14 amino acids.

This clonotype occurred a few times. V usage is TRBV7-2 and J usage is TRBJ2-7; D gene ambiguous. The CDR3 runs 13 residues. CDR1 and CDR2 (germline): SGHTA, FQGNSA. With 5 bases removed from V and 3 bases from J, the gap between germline ends came to 11 bases. The CDR3 here is CASSQLVSYEQYF. The CDR3 coding sequence is TGTGCCAGCAGCCAACTTGTGAGCTACGAGCAGTACTTC.

Turning to this clonotype: A read error is possible here, since a much larger clone lies one base away. The chain carries TRBV27 and TRBJ1-1; maybe TRBD1 (5 bases). The CDR3 has 14 residues. V lost 3 bases and J lost 4, with 12 bases in between. Per the germline V gene, CDR1 is MNHEY and CDR2 is SMNVEV (reference sequence). DNA for the CDR3: TGTGCCAGCAGTTTCGTTCGGGGCGGCACTGAAGCTTTCTTT. This sequence encodes CASSFVRGGTEAFF.

This clonotype was seen repeatedly, ten times or more. The chain recombines TRBV6-1 with TRBJ2-2; 13 nucleotides agree with TRBD2. CDR1 MNHNS and CDR2 SASEGT come from the germline V gene. The CDR3 loop spans 17 amino acids. V was pared by 7 bases and J by 6 bases, with 11 bases of the junction left unmatched. The CDR3 region has the DNA TGTGCCAGCACAGCGGAACGGGGACTAGCGGGACCCGGGGAGCTGTTTTTT. This translates into CASTAERGLAGPGELFF.

The J gene is TRBJ1-6, the V gene TRBV11-2; 9 bases match TRBD1. The junction had 12 bases not matched to a gene; V was cut back by 5 bases and J by 1 base. Germline CDR1 SGHAT, CDR2 FQNNGV. This CDR3 is 19 amino acids long. CDR3: CASSRTAGTGSSYNSPLHF. CDR3 DNA sequence: TGTGCCAGCAGCCGAACCGCCGGGACAGGGTCATCCTATAATTCACCCCTCCACTTT.

The V call is TRBV27, the J call TRBJ2-3; no clear D. The V gene lost 5 bases and the J gene lost 7 bases, with 13 bases spanning the gap. This CDR3 contains 13 residues. CDR1 is MNHEY, CDR2 SMNVEV, per germline (reference sequence). The DNA for the CDR3 is TGTGCCAGCAGTCCGCACCGCCAGCATACGCAGTATTTT. Encoded protein: CASSPHRQHTQYF.

This clonotype was counted at least ten times. V gene TRBV12-3 or TRBV12-4 combines with J gene TRBJ2-1; 12 bases are shared with TRBD2. After removal of 4 bases from V and 8 bases from J, the junction contained 9 bases not matched to a gene. The CDR3 is 16 residues long. The CDR3 nucleotides read TGTGCCAGCAGTTCCCGGACTAGCGGGAAAGGCTATGAGCAGTTCTTC. This sequence encodes CASSSRTSGKGYEQFF.

The chain is built from TRBV7-9 and TRBJ2-7, with D hard to call. The V end was cut by 5 bases, the J end by 6 bases, with 17 bases between. The length of the CDR3 is 14 residues. Germline assignment: CDR1 SEHNR and CDR2 FQNEAQ (reference sequence). Written as DNA, the CDR3 is TGTGCCAGCAGCCCTCCGGTCGGCTGGAGCGAGCAGTACTTC. This encodes CASSPPVGWSEQYF.

This clonotype appeared a few times. V and J are TRBV6-2 or TRBV6-3 and TRBJ2-1; D is undetermined. Germline-derived CDR1 and CDR2 are MNHEY and SVGEGT. V was clipped by 0 bases and J by 2 bases, with 14 bases between them. The CDR3 is made up of 17 amino acids. The CDR3 nucleotides read TGTGCCAGCAGTTACTCGATCGGGCAGCCTACCTACAATGAGCAGTTCTTC. It encodes CASSYSIGQPTYNEQFF.

This clonotype appeared a few times. The genes are TRBV6-1 and TRBJ1-1, with 7 bases matching TRBD1. CDR1 and CDR2 (germline): MNHNS, SASEGT. The CDR3 contains 15 residues. The trim removed 5 bases at V and 1 base at J, leaving 7 bases unmatched. The CDR3 region has the DNA TGTGCCAGCAGTCCCGACAGGGAGGGGAACACTGAAGCTTTCTTT. Translation gives CASSPDREGNTEAFF.

This clonotype was detected many times. The rearrangement joins TRBV29-1 to TRBJ2-1; a weak D match, TRBD2 (5 bases). The CDR3 spans 13 residues. Between the trimmed V and J ends, which lost 6 bases and 2 bases, there was a span of 11 bases. The germline V gene has CDR1 SQVTM and CDR2 ANQGSEA. Written as DNA, the CDR3 is TGCAGCGTCGCAGCGGATCCCTACAATGAGCAGTTCTTC. Translation: CSVAADPYNEQFF.

Many counts were recorded for this clonotype. The chain couples TRBV5-1 to TRBJ2-2; D is uncertain. Trimming removed 0 bases from V and 1 base from J, with 7 bases in between. CDR1 is SGHRS, CDR2 YFSETQ, per germline. The CDR3 consists of 15 residues. DNA of the CDR3: TGCGCCAGCAGCTTGGAGACGGGGAACACCGGGGAGCTGTTTTTT. The encoded protein is CASSLETGNTGELFF.

This clonotype was recorded a few times. This chain links TRBV12-3 or TRBV12-4 with TRBJ2-3, with 7 nucleotides matching TRBD2. Unmatched junction bases numbered 6, after V lost 8 bases and J lost 1 base. The CDR3 is 14 residues long. CDR3: CASRIAGRTDTQYF. For the CDR3, the DNA is TGTGCCAGCCGTATAGCGGGCCGCACAGATACGCAGTATTTT.

CDR3 sequence (DNA): TGTGCCAGCAGTTTGCACCGAACCGGGACAGGGGGCTCAGATACGCAGTATTTT. It encodes CASSLHRTGTGGSDTQYF. The chain combines TRBV6-5 with TRBJ2-3; 12 positions agree with TRBD1. This CDR3 spans 18 amino acids. Looked up from germline, CDR1 is MNHEY and CDR2 is SVGAGI. The V segment lost 4 bases and the J segment 4 bases; nucleotides outside the gene matches: 12.

The V call is TRBV9, the J call TRBJ2-5; TRBD1 matches at 8 bases. Trimming took 4 bases from V and 0 from J; bases not matched to a gene: 11. This CDR3 has 17 residues. From germline, CDR1 is SGDLS and CDR2 YYNGEE. CDR3 amino acids: CASSPPPTGEYQETQYF. CDR3 in DNA: TGTGCCAGCAGCCCCCCCCCGACAGGGGAGTACCAAGAGACCCAGTACTTC.

This clonotype has a handful of counts. The rearrangement uses TRBV5-1 and TRBJ2-5, with D tentatively TRBD1 or TRBD2 (5 bases each). Per germline, CDR1 SGHRS and CDR2 YFSETQ. V was pared by 4 bases and J by 5 bases, with 21 bases between. This CDR3 is built from 16 residues. Here the CDR3 reads CASSPNVAPWGETQYF. CDR3 sequence (DNA): TGCGCCAGCAGCCCCAACGTGGCCCCCTGGGGGGAGACCCAGTACTTC.

The CDR3 region is CASQGQGGSPLHF. In DNA form, the CDR3 reads TGTGCCAGCCAGGGACAGGGAGGATCACCCCTCCACTTT. The genes are TRBV7-2 and TRBJ1-6; 9 bases agree with TRBD1. The trim removed 8 bases at V and 10 bases at J, leaving 6 bases unmatched. The CDR3 length is 13 residues. Per germline, CDR1 SGHTA and CDR2 FQGNSA.

V usage is TRBV5-6 and J usage is TRBJ2-7; D not certain. Germline CDR1 reads SGHDT; CDR2 reads YYEEEE. The V end was cut by 6 bases, the J end by 2 bases, with 12 bases between. This CDR3 contains 13 residues. The CDR3 DNA reads as TGTGCCAGCAACCCGACCGGACCCTACGAGCAGTACTTC. Its translation is CASNPTGPYEQYF.

Only a few counts were recorded for this clonotype. The chain has TRBV5-5 and TRBJ2-7, with D tentatively TRBD1 (6 bases). The germline V gene encodes CDR1 SGHKS and CDR2 YYEKEE (reference sequence). Trimming removed 1 base at V and 0 bases at J, with 17 bases between. There are 17 residues in the CDR3. The CDR3 protein is CASSLFWTDVSSYEQYF. The CDR3 bases are TGTGCCAGCAGCTTGTTCTGGACAGACGTGAGCTCCTACGAGCAGTACTTC.

This clonotype was detected many times. Here the CDR3 reads CASSPGLRAQETQYF. The DNA of the CDR3 is TGTGCCAGCAGTCCAGGCCTCAGGGCTCAAGAGACCCAGTACTTC. The chain recombines TRBV12-3 or TRBV12-4 with TRBJ2-5, with TRBD1 as a possible D gene (5 bases). The CDR3 runs to 15 residues. V gave up 5 bases and J gave up 2 bases, with 15 bases separating them.

This chain links TRBV12-3 or TRBV12-4 with TRBJ1-2; the match to TRBD1 covers 9 bases. The CDR3 consists of 15 residues. After removal of 4 bases from V and 6 bases from J, the junction contained 9 bases not matched to a gene. The CDR3 bases are TGTGCCAGCAGTTCCCGGGACAGGGTAAGAGATGGCTACACCTTC. Amino acids: CASSSRDRVRDGYTF.

This clonotype has a count of ten or more. The gene calls are TRBV5-6 and TRBJ2-3; D may be TRBD2 (7 bases). CDR1 and CDR2 (germline): SGHDT, YYEEEE. V was trimmed by 5 bases and J by 2 bases, leaving 21 bases between them. There are 17 residues in the CDR3. Here the CDR3 reads CASSKLGASGYTDTQYF. In DNA, the CDR3 is TGTGCCAGCAGTAAACTGGGGGCTAGCGGATACACAGATACGCAGTATTTT.

In its sample, this clonotype was seen many times. The V and J genes are TRBV5-1 and TRBJ2-2; no reliable D call. The CDR3 contains 12 residues. V lost 0 bases to trimming and J lost 9 bases, with 6 bases between them. Germline loops: CDR1 SGHRS, CDR2 YFSETQ. CDR3: CASSLERWELFF. Written as DNA, the CDR3 is TGCGCCAGCAGCTTGGAGAGATGGGAGCTGTTTTTT.